The entry below describes one T cell receptor beta chain. This specimen comes from a study of blood T cell repertoires in COVID-19. About the research overall: Donors in the United States, Italy and Spain gave samples during acute or convalescent COVID-19. From T cells, B-cell-depleted T cells, or PBMCs came the material, which was cDNA or gDNA.

With 3 bases removed from V and 5 bases from J, the gap between germline ends came to 10 bases. This CDR3 contains 13 residues. The germline V gene has CDR1 DFQATT and CDR2 SNEGSKA (reference sequence). The method was immunoSEQ multiplex PCR; TCRdb's version includes in-frame clones alone and lacks a portion of them. The profile shows approximately 12,000 clones, 80% to 90% of them singletons. J is TRBJ1-4 and V is TRBV20-1, with D hard to call. Sequenced: peripheral blood. The sequence came from a woman aged 55 to 70 with acute or convalescent COVID-19. In DNA form, the CDR3 reads TGCAGTGCTAGTCCGGGGTGGAATGAAAAACTGTTTTTT. Protein sequence: CSASPGWNEKLFF.